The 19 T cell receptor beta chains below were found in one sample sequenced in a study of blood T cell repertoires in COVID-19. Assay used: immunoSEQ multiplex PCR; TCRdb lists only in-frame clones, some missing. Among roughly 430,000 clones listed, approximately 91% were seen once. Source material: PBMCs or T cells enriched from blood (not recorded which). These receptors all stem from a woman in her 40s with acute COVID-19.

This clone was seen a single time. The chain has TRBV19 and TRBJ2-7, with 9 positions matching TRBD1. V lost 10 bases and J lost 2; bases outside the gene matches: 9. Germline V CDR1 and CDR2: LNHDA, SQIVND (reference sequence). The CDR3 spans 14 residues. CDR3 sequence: CATTGDRDAYEQYF. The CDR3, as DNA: TGTGCCACCACCGGGGACAGGGATGCCTACGAGCAGTACTTC.

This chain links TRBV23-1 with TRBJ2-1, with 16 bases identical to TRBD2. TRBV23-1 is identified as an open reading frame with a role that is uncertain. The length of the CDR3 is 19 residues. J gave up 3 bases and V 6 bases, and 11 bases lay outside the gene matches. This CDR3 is CASSRPGLAGGPVYNEQFF. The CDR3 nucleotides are TGCGCCAGCAGCCGACCGGGACTAGCGGGGGGGCCGGTCTACAATGAGCAGTTCTTC.

This CDR3 is CASSNRGVTDTQYF. The CDR3 nucleotides are TGTGCCAGCTCTAACAGGGGAGTCACAGATACGCAGTATTTT. The chain links TRBV6-5 to TRBJ2-3; 7 bases map to TRBD1. V dropped 8 bases and J dropped 2; count of bases not matched to a gene: 7. Germline CDR1 is MNHEY and CDR2 is SVGAGI. The CDR3 covers 14 residues.

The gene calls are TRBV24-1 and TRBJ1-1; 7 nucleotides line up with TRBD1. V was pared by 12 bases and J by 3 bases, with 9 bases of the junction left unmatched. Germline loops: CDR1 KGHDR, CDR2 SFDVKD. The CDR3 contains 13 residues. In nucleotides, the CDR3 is TGTGCCCCACTGACAGGGTTGGACACTGAAGCTTTCTTT. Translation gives CAPLTGLDTEAFF.

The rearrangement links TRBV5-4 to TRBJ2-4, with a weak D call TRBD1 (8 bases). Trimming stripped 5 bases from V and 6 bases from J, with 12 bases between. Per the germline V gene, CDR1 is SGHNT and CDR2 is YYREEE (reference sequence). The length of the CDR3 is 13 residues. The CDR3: CASRSGTGNIQYF. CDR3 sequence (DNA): TGTGCCAGCAGGAGCGGGACAGGAAACATTCAGTACTTC.

In nucleotides, the CDR3 is TGTGCCACCAGCAGAGACAGGGAACCCCCAGATACGCAGTATTTT. Translated, it gives CATSRDREPPDTQYF. The chain has TRBV15 and TRBJ2-3, with D tentatively TRBD1 (5 bases). The V end lost 0 bases, the J end lost 4 bases, and 11 bases lay between the germline ends. Germline CDR1 LNHNV, CDR2 YYDKDF (reference sequence). The CDR3 length is 15 residues.

The CDR3 is CASSDKGFGANVLTF. As DNA, the CDR3 is TGTGCCAGCAGTGATAAGGGGTTCGGGGCCAACGTCCTGACTTTC. This chain links TRBV6-1 with TRBJ2-6; maybe TRBD1 (5 bases). Germline CDR1 reads MNHNS; CDR2 reads SASEGT. Trimming cost V 3 bases and J 4 bases, with 10 bases left between them. The CDR3 loop spans 15 amino acids.

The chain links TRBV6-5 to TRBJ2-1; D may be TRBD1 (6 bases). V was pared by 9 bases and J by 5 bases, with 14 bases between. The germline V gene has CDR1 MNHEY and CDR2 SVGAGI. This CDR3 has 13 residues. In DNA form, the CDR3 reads TGTGCCAGTTTCTGGACAGTTAACAATGAGCAGTTCTTC. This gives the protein CASFWTVNNEQFF.

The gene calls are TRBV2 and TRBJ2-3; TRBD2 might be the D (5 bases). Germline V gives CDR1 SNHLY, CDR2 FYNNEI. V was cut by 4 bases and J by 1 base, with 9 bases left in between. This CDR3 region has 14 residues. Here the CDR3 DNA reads TGTGCCAGCAGTGGCCCCGGGGGCACAGATACGCAGTATTTT. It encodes CASSGPGGTDTQYF. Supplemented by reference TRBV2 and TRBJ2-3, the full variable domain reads EPEVTQTPSHQVTQMGQEVILRCVPISNHLYFYWYRQILGQKVEFLVSFYNNEISEKSEIFDDQFSVERPDGSNFTLKIRSTKLEDSAMYFCASSGPGGTDTQYFGPGTRLTVL.

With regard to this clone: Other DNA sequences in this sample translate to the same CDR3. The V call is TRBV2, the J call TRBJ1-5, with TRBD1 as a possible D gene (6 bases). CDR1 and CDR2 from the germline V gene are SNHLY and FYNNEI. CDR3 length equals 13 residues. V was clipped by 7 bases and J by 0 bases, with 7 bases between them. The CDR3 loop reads CASKGGSNQPQHF. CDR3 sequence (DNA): TGTGCCAGCAAAGGGGGTAGCAATCAGCCCCAGCATTTT.

Here the CDR3 reads CASSPGQLYEQYF. CDR3 coding DNA: TGTGCCAGCTCACCGGGACAGCTGTACGAGCAGTACTTC. The chain carries TRBV18 and TRBJ2-7; 7 bases match TRBD1. The length of the CDR3 is 13 residues. Germline V CDR1 and CDR2: KGHSH, LQKENI. Losses at the gene ends were 3 bases for V and 4 bases for J; bases not matched to a gene: 3.

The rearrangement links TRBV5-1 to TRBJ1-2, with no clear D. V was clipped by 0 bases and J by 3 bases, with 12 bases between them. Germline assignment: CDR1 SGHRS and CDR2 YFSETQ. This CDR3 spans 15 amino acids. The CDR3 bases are TGCGCCAGCAGCTTGGGCGGAGAGCTCGACTATGGCTACACCTTC. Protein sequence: CASSLGGELDYGYTF.

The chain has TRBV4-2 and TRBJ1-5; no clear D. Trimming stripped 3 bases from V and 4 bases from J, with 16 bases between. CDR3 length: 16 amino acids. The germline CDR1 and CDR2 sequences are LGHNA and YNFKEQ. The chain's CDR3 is CASSHFFGSENQPQHF. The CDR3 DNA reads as TGTGCCAGCAGCCATTTTTTCGGGTCGGAAAATCAGCCCCAGCATTTT.

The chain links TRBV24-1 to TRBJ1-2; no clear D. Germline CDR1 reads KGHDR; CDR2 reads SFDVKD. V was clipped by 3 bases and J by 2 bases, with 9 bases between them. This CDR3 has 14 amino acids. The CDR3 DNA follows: TGTGCCACCAGTGATCCCACAGCCAACTATGGCTACACCTTC. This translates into CATSDPTANYGYTF.

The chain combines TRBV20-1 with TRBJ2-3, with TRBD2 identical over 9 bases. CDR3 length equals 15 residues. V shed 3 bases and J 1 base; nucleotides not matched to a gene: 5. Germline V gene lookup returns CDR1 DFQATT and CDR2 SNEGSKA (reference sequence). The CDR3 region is CSASASSGGTDTQYF. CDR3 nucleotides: TGCAGTGCTAGTGCGTCTAGCGGGGGCACAGATACGCAGTATTTT.

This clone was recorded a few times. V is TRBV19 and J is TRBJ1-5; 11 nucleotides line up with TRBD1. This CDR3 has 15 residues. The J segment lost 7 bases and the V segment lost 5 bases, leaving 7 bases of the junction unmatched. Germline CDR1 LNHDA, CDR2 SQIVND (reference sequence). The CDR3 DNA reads TGTGCCAGTAGTCTAACGGGACAGGGGGGGCAGCCCCAGCATTTT. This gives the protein CASSLTGQGGQPQHF.

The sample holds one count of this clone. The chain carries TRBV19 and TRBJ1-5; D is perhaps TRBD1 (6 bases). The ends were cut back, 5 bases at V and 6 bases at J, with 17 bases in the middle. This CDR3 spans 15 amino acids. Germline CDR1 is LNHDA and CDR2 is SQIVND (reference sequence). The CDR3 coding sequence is TGTGCCAGTAGTTCCCGCGGGGGGCGCGGTCAGCCCCAGCATTTT. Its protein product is CASSSRGGRGQPQHF. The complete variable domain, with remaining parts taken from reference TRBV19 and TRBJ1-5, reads DGGITQSPKYLFRKEGQNVTLSCEQNLNHDAMYWYRQDPGQGLRLIYYSQIVNDFQKGDIAEGYSVSREKKESFPLTVTSAQKNPTAFYLCASSSRGGRGQPQHFGDGTRLSIL.

The CDR3 loop is CASSAPGGLETQYF. As DNA, the CDR3 is TGTGCCAGCAGCGCACCAGGGGGTTTAGAGACCCAGTACTTC. The rearrangement links TRBV7-9 to TRBJ2-5; TRBD1 matches 7 bases. V was pared by 5 bases and J by 4 bases, with 7 bases of the junction left unmatched. The germline V gene encodes CDR1 SEHNR and CDR2 FQNEAQ (reference sequence). The CDR3 loop spans 14 amino acids.

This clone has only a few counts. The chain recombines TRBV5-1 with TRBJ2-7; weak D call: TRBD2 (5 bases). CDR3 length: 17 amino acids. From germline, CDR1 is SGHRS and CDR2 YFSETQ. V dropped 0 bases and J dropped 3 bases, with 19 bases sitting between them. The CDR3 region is CASSLAASGSKLYEQYF. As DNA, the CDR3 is TGCGCCAGCAGCTTGGCGGCGTCGGGGAGCAAGCTCTACGAGCAGTACTTC. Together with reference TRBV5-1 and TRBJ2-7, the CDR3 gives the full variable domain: KAGVTQTPRYLIKTRGQQVTLSCSPISGHRSVSWYQQTPGQGLQFLFEYFSETQRNKGNFPGRFSGRQFSNSRSEMNVSTLELGDSALYLCASSLAASGSKLYEQYFGPGTRLTVT.